These T cell receptor beta chains were read from a single sample in a study of T-cell reconstitution after alpha-beta-depleted transplantation in children. TCRdb independently ran MiXCR on the PCR reads; one entry per CDR3 protein. This sample yields 250,000 or so distinct CDR3 sequences, of which 6.5% to 9% are seen a single time; almost 6.5% belongs to the top ten. Sequenced material: PBMCs, mostly from graft donor cells, taken 180 days after TCRalphabeta/CD19-depleted stem cell transplant. The receptor source for this set is a male patient between 10 and 17 years old who had a stem cell transplant for acute lymphoblastic leukemia, so the T cells may come from the graft donor. Both conserved end residues are part of each CDR3. The D gene is left open where the match is weak. The size field is filled for only some rows; it gives once, few, many or a size class.

v_gene: TRBV28; d_gene: -; abundance: many; j_gene: TRBJ1-5; CDR3nt: TGTGCCAGCAGTTTAGTTAACAGGCCGAATCAGCCCCAGCATTTT; CDR3aa: CASSLVNRPNQPQHF
v_gene: TRBV12-3/TRBV12-4; d_gene: TRBD1; abundance: many; j_gene: TRBJ1-1; CDR3nt: TGTGCCAGCAGTTTAAGGGGGCCCAGTAATCCGAACACTGAAGCTTTCTTT; CDR3aa: CASSLRGPSNPNTEAFF
v_gene: TRBV25-1; d_gene: -; abundance: many; j_gene: TRBJ1-1; CDR3nt: TGTGCCAGCGGATGGGGAACTGAAGCTTTCTTT; CDR3aa: CASGWGTEAFF
v_gene: TRBV18; d_gene: -; abundance: -; j_gene: TRBJ2-7; CDR3nt: TGTGCCAGCTCACCAGGGCGGCGGAGGGACGAGCAGTACTTC; CDR3aa: CASSPGRRRDEQYF
v_gene: TRBV6-5; d_gene: -; abundance: many; j_gene: TRBJ1-6; CDR3nt: TGTGCCAGCAGTTACTCGGACGGCAATAATTCACCCCTCCACTTT; CDR3aa: CASSYSDGNNSPLHF
v_gene: TRBV12-3/TRBV12-4; d_gene: -; abundance: many; j_gene: TRBJ2-5; CDR3nt: TGTGCCAGACAGGGCGGGGAGACCCAGTACTTC; CDR3aa: CARQGGETQYF
v_gene: TRBV12-3/TRBV12-4; d_gene: TRBD2; abundance: -; j_gene: TRBJ2-7; CDR3nt: TGTGCCAGCAGCGGACTAGCGGGACTTTACGAGCAGTACTTC; CDR3aa: CASSGLAGLYEQYF
v_gene: TRBV11-3; d_gene: TRBD2; abundance: many; j_gene: TRBJ2-1; CDR3nt: TGTGCCAGCAGCTTCGGGACGGGCGGCGGGAGGGCCGGTGAGCAGTTCTTC; CDR3aa: CASSFGTGGGRAGEQFF
v_gene: TRBV20-1; d_gene: TRBD1; abundance: many; j_gene: TRBJ2-7; CDR3nt: TGCAGTGCATCCGGGACAGGGGGTCGGTACGAGCAGTACTTC; CDR3aa: CSASGTGGRYEQYF
v_gene: TRBV6-2/TRBV6-3; d_gene: TRBD2; abundance: many; j_gene: TRBJ2-1; CDR3nt: TGTGCCAGCAGTTACTTGCTAGCGGGGGGATCTGAGCAGTTCTTC; CDR3aa: CASSYLLAGGSEQFF
v_gene: TRBV29-1; d_gene: -; abundance: many; j_gene: TRBJ2-7; CDR3nt: TGCAGCGTCGGGGGAGGACTCTACTACGAGCAGTACTTC; CDR3aa: CSVGGGLYYEQYF
v_gene: TRBV18; d_gene: -; abundance: few; j_gene: TRBJ2-3; CDR3nt: TGTGCCAGCTCACCACAAAGCGGGCAGGGGATCACAGATACGCAGTATTTT; CDR3aa: CASSPQSGQGITDTQYF
v_gene: TRBV14; d_gene: TRBD2; abundance: many; j_gene: TRBJ2-7; CDR3nt: TGTGCCAGCAGCCGGGCTAGCGGATACTACGAGCAGTACTTC; CDR3aa: CASSRASGYYEQYF
v_gene: TRBV21-1; d_gene: -; abundance: many; j_gene: TRBJ2-2; CDR3nt: TGTGCCAGCAGCACTTCCGGGACGGCGGGGGCCGGGGAGCTGTTTTTT; CDR3aa: CASSTSGTAGAGELFF
v_gene: TRBV5-8; d_gene: TRBD1; abundance: many; j_gene: TRBJ1-4; CDR3nt: TGTGCCAGCAGCCCCCGGACAGGGAGGGAAAAACTGTTTTTT; CDR3aa: CASSPRTGREKLFF
v_gene: TRBV10-3; d_gene: -; abundance: many; j_gene: TRBJ2-2; CDR3nt: TGTGCCATCAGGGAGGGGGCTAACACCGGGGAGCTGTTTTTT; CDR3aa: CAIREGANTGELFF
v_gene: TRBV5-1; d_gene: -; abundance: many; j_gene: TRBJ2-5; CDR3nt: TGCGCCAGCAGCTCAAGCCCGGACCAAGAGACCCAGTACTTC; CDR3aa: CASSSSPDQETQYF
v_gene: TRBV20-1; d_gene: TRBD1; abundance: many; j_gene: TRBJ2-3; CDR3nt: TGCAGTGCTCCGGGACAGGGTGGTTGGGGAACAGATACGCAGTATTTT; CDR3aa: CSAPGQGGWGTDTQYF
v_gene: TRBV20-1; d_gene: TRBD1; abundance: many; j_gene: TRBJ2-2; CDR3nt: TGCAGTGCCCGGACAGGGGGGTGGGAGCTGTTTTTT; CDR3aa: CSARTGGWELFF